Given below is one T cell receptor beta chain in context. The antigen is undetermined. This CDR3 region has 14 residues. Trimming removed 0 bases from V and 0 bases from J, with 8 bases in between. The germline CDR1 and CDR2 sequences are SQVTM and ANQGSEA. This sample stems from a study of T cells in Graves' hyperthyroidism and ophthalmopathy. Findings and limits, study-wide: Ophthalmopathy could be told apart from stable hyperthyroidism with a 13 V-J model.

Amplified regions were TCR beta CDR3 sequences from RNA transcripts. First-round RT-PCR targeting the TCR CDR3 was performed with the HTBI primer set. TCRdb passed the multiplex PCR reads through MiXCR, listing each CDR3 protein once. The sample contains around 700,000 distinct CDR3 sequences, 15% to 20% of which appear only once. Material: blood. V gene TRBV29-1 combines with J gene TRBJ1-1; tentatively, D is TRBD1 (6 bases). The TCR originated in a woman aged 50 to 65 with Graves' hyperthyroidism that later progressed to Graves' ophthalmopathy. The CDR3 here is CSVEDGGLNTEAFF. CDR3 in DNA: TGCAGCGTTGAAGATGGGGGGCTGAACACTGAAGCTTTCTTT.